Shown below are 29 T cell receptor beta chains from a single sample sequenced in a study of control samples from healthy donors and cancer patients. Data came from immunoSEQ multiplex PCR; TCRdb stores just in-frame clones and leaves some out. The sample holds about 110,000 clones, roughly four fifths seen once. The sequenced sample was blood. These receptors were taken from a man aged 18 to 29 in good health.

This clone was detected only once. The rearrangement links TRBV4-1 to TRBJ2-7; 11 bases agree with TRBD2. CDR1 and CDR2 (germline): MGHRA, YSYEKL. V gave up 8 bases and J gave up 3 bases; unmatched junction bases: 6. CDR3 length: 14 residues. The CDR3 nucleotides are TGCGCCAGCGGGCCTAGCGGGGGGAGCTACGAGCAGTACTTC. Encoded protein: CASGPSGGSYEQYF.

The V gene is TRBV6-5, the J gene TRBJ1-1, with no clear D. There are 13 residues in the CDR3. Germline V gene data show CDR1 as MNHEY and CDR2 as SVGAGI. The V and J ends lost 2 bases and 7 bases respectively, with 11 bases between them. The CDR3 sequence: CASSYDRRGEAFF. In nucleotides, the CDR3 is TGTGCCAGCAGTTACGATCGCCGGGGTGAAGCTTTCTTT.

This clone was seen a single time. The chain has TRBV7-6 and TRBJ2-3, with TRBD2 matching 9 bases. Germline trimming cut 6 bases from V and 3 bases from J; bases unmatched to any gene: 7. Germline V gives CDR1 SGHVS, CDR2 FNYEAQ. The CDR3 sequence is 15 residues long. CDR3: CASSFSGGPTDTQYF. The CDR3, as DNA: TGTGCCAGCAGTTTTAGCGGGGGACCTACAGATACGCAGTATTTT.

This chain connects TRBV6-5 to TRBJ2-1; 7 bases agree with TRBD2. Losses at the gene ends were 6 bases for V and 7 bases for J; bases not matched to a gene: 12. The CDR3 spans 15 residues. The germline CDR1 and CDR2 sequences are MNHEY and SVGAGI. The CDR3 nucleotides are TGTGCCAGCAGCCTCCGGGACTACGCCTTTAATGAGCAGTTCTTC. Its protein is CASSLRDYAFNEQFF.

The V gene is TRBV30, the J gene TRBJ1-6; D not certain. V was clipped by 0 bases and J by 9 bases, with 18 bases between them. The CDR3 length is 16 residues. Germline CDR1 and CDR2: GTSNPN and SVGIG (reference sequence). The CDR3 spells CAWSVQPGTTRSPLHF. CDR3 nucleotide sequence: TGTGCCTGGAGTGTACAACCCGGCACAACGCGTTCACCCCTCCACTTT.

The chain combines TRBV23-1 with TRBJ1-2; no reliable D call. TRBV23-1 is filed as an ORF, its function uncertain. V was cut by 0 bases and J by 6 bases, with 14 bases left in between. The CDR3 totals 15 residues. CDR3 coding DNA: TGCGCCAGCAGTCAATCCGAGACAACAAGGAATGGCTACACCTTC. Translation: CASSQSETTRNGYTF.

The chain carries TRBV19 and TRBJ1-1; D gene uncertain. Germline loops: CDR1 LNHDA, CDR2 SQIVND (reference sequence). The V end lost 5 bases, the J end lost 0 bases, and 7 bases lay between the germline ends. The CDR3 covers 13 residues. This CDR3 is CASSHKMNTEAFF. CDR3 sequence (DNA): TGTGCCAGTAGTCATAAGATGAACACTGAAGCTTTCTTT.

The chain is built from TRBV10-3 and TRBJ2-1, with TRBD2 identical over 11 bases. The germline V gene has CDR1 ENHRY and CDR2 SYGVKD. V shed 4 bases and J 9 bases; nucleotides not matched to a gene: 5. The CDR3 is made up of 14 amino acids. CDR3 in DNA: TGTGCCATCAGTGTAGCGGGGGGGCCAAGTGAGCAGTTCTTC. This encodes CAISVAGGPSEQFF.

The CDR3 protein is CACVSGTGVGSEKLFF. The CDR3 DNA reads as TGTGCCTGTGTATCCGGGACAGGGGTAGGGAGTGAAAAACTGTTTTTT. This sequence joins TRBV30 and TRBJ1-4; 10 nucleotides match TRBD1. The CDR3 sequence is 16 residues long. V lost 6 bases and J lost 7; bases outside the gene matches: 14. CDR1 GTSNPN and CDR2 SVGIG come from the germline V gene (reference sequence). Using reference TRBV30 and TRBJ1-4 for the parts outside the CDR3, the full variable domain is SQTIHQWPATLVQPVGSPLSLECTVEGTSNPNLYWYRQAAGRGLQLLFYSVGIGQISSEVPQNLSASRPQDRQFILSSKKLLLSDSGFYLCACVSGTGVGSEKLFFGSGTQLSVL.

The chain uses TRBV29-1 and TRBJ2-3; no clear D gene. Germline V gives CDR1 SQVTM, CDR2 ANQGSEA. Trimming removed 3 bases from V and 0 bases from J, with 4 bases in between. This CDR3 is 12 amino acids long. CDR3 bases: TGCAGCGTTGATATAAGCACAGATACGCAGTATTTT. This codes for CSVDISTDTQYF.

The chain couples TRBV5-1 to TRBJ2-2, with no clear D. Looked up from germline, CDR1 is SGHRS and CDR2 is YFSETQ. Between the trimmed V and J ends, which lost 1 base and 5 bases, there was a span of 6 bases. This CDR3 has 13 amino acids. The CDR3 region has the DNA TGCGCCAGCAGCTTGACGGGTACCGGGGAGCTGTTTTTT. Protein: CASSLTGTGELFF.

V and J are TRBV11-3 and TRBJ2-1, with TRBD1 as a possible D gene (5 bases). Germline V gene sequence: CDR1 SGHNT, CDR2 YENEEA. The CDR3 covers 15 residues. The V end lost 1 base, the J end lost 6 bases, and 13 bases lay between the germline ends. The CDR3 DNA sequence: TGTGCCAGCAGCTTAGTAGGTCAGGGTTTCAATGAGCAGTTCTTC. Protein product: CASSLVGQGFNEQFF.

The J gene is TRBJ1-2, the V gene TRBV3-1 (or the pseudogene TRBV3-2); D might be TRBD1 (5 bases). Germline V gives CDR1 LGHDT, CDR2 YNNKEL (reference sequence). The CDR3 consists of 18 residues. Trimming took 4 bases from V and 4 from J, leaving 25 bases between them. The CDR3 here is CASSRSAGKVGGTYGYTF. The CDR3 region has the DNA TGTGCCAGCAGCCGATCAGCAGGGAAGGTTGGGGGGACCTATGGCTACACCTTC.

This clone was found once. The CDR3 DNA reads TGTGCCTGGAGTGTAACAAGAAACACCATATATTTT. Its protein is CAWSVTRNTIYF. V and J are TRBV30 and TRBJ1-3; unclear D gene. Between the trimmed V and J ends, which lost 0 bases and 5 bases, there was a span of 5 bases. Germline V gene data show CDR1 as GTSNPN and CDR2 as SVGIG (reference sequence). The CDR3 has 12 amino acids.

This clone was counted a few times. V usage is TRBV6-5 and J usage is TRBJ1-6; D call uncertain. CDR3 length: 15 residues. Trimming pared 6 bases from V and 7 bases from J, leaving 16 bases between. The germline gives CDR1 MNHEY, CDR2 SVGAGI. This chain's CDR3 is CASRPDGRWNSPLHF. The CDR3 region has the DNA TGTGCCAGCAGACCTGATGGACGGTGGAATTCACCCCTCCACTTT.

The V call is TRBV19, the J call TRBJ2-7; D gene uncertain. This CDR3 is 13 amino acids long. V dropped 1 base and J dropped 5 bases, with 9 bases sitting between them. Germline-derived CDR1 and CDR2 are LNHDA and SQIVND (reference sequence). CDR3 DNA: TGTGCCAGTAGTATAGCCGGGCCCGACGAGCAGTACTTC. This codes for CASSIAGPDEQYF.

V and J are TRBV7-9 and TRBJ2-3; D unclear. Germline lookup yields CDR1 SEHNR and CDR2 FQNEAQ (reference sequence). This CDR3 has 14 residues. The V end was cut by 1 base, the J end by 5 bases, with 10 bases between. In nucleotides, the CDR3 is TGTGCCAGCAGCTTAGATACACACCAAGATACGCAGTATTTT. As protein: CASSLDTHQDTQYF.

V and J are TRBV4-1 and TRBJ1-6, with D hard to call. Trimming removed 2 bases from V and 4 bases from J, with 12 bases in between. The CDR3 length is 16 residues. From germline, CDR1 is MGHRA and CDR2 YSYEKL. DNA for the CDR3: TGCGCCAGCAGCCAAAAAGTGGCCCAATATAATTCACCCCTCCACTTT. Translating gives CASSQKVAQYNSPLHF.

The table lists this clone with a count of one. The chain links TRBV6-5 to TRBJ1-2, with 9 bases that match TRBD1. The CDR3 has 16 amino acids. Germline values: CDR1 MNHEY, CDR2 SVGAGI. The V gene end was trimmed by 0 bases and the J gene end by 4 bases; junction bases not matched to a gene: 6. The CDR3 nucleotides read TGTGCCAGCAGTTACTCCAGTACAGGGGGCGGCTATGGCTACACCTTC. Translation: CASSYSSTGGGYGYTF.

This chain uses TRBV6-6 with TRBJ2-1, with D possibly being TRBD2 (6 bases). The CDR3 is 13 residues long. The germline V gene has CDR1 MNHNY and CDR2 SVGAGI (reference sequence). Deletions cut 5 bases from V and 12 bases from J, with 17 bases between. The CDR3 sequence is CASSVTSSAWQFF. In DNA, the CDR3 is TGTGCCAGCAGTGTTACTTCTAGCGCGTGGCAGTTCTTC.

The rearrangement joins TRBV3-1 (or the pseudogene TRBV3-2) to TRBJ1-2, with D unclear. The germline V gene has CDR1 LGHDT and CDR2 YNNKEL (reference sequence). The V and J ends lost 7 bases and 0 bases respectively, with 15 bases between them. The CDR3 sequence is 15 residues long. The CDR3 reads CASKPRLIANYGYTF. The CDR3 DNA is TGTGCCAGCAAGCCAAGATTGATAGCTAACTATGGCTACACCTTC.

The chain joins TRBV9 to TRBJ1-1; a weak D match, TRBD1 (5 bases). The CDR3 sequence is 15 residues long. Trimming took off 0 bases at V and 1 base at J, with 10 bases between the two ends. The germline CDR1 and CDR2 sequences are SGDLS and YYNGEE. In nucleotides, the CDR3 is TGTGCCAGCAGCGTAGTTACAGGAAAGAACACTGAAGCTTTCTTT. It is translated as CASSVVTGKNTEAFF.

The chain is built from TRBV18 and TRBJ1-1; possibly TRBD1 for D (6 bases). CDR3 length equals 14 residues. Germline V gene lookup returns CDR1 KGHSH and CDR2 LQKENI. Trimming shortened V by 2 bases and J by 7 bases, and 14 bases separated the two germline ends. The CDR3 DNA sequence: TGTGCCAGCTCACCAGGGACAAAGGGAAATGAAGCTTTCTTT. Translating gives CASSPGTKGNEAFF.

The rearrangement links TRBV9 to TRBJ2-7; 11 positions agree with TRBD2. The CDR3 is 17 amino acids. CDR1 is SGDLS and CDR2 is YYNGEE in the germline V gene. V trimming: 1 base; J trimming: 2 bases; junction bases outside the gene matches: 8. The CDR3 sequence: CASSVISMGLAAYEQYF. The CDR3 DNA follows: TGTGCCAGCAGCGTAATAAGTATGGGACTAGCGGCCTACGAGCAGTACTTC. Filled out from reference TRBV9 and TRBJ2-7, the complete variable domain reads DSGVTQTPKHLITATGQRVTLRCSPRSGDLSVYWYQQSLDQGLQFLIQYYNGEERAKGNILERFSAQQFPDLHSELNLSSLELGDSALYFCASSVISMGLAAYEQYFGPGTRLTVT.

This chain connects TRBV7-9 to TRBJ2-7; D is perhaps TRBD1 (6 bases). Germline V gene data show CDR1 as SEHNR and CDR2 as FQNEAQ (reference sequence). V lost 4 bases, J lost 3 bases, and 13 bases lay in between. CDR3 size: 14 residues. CDR3 region: CASSSPKDSYEQYF. The DNA of the CDR3 is TGTGCCAGCAGCTCCCCCAAGGACAGCTACGAGCAGTACTTC.

The chain links TRBV4-2 to TRBJ1-6; D unresolved. Trimming took off 0 bases at V and 7 bases at J, with 19 bases between the two ends. Germline-derived CDR1 and CDR2 are LGHNA and YNFKEQ. This CDR3 is 18 amino acids long. The CDR3 DNA reads as TGTGCCAGCAGCCAAGATCGAGAGGGAGGCGGAGCGAATTCACCCCTCCACTTT. It codes for CASSQDREGGGANSPLHF.

This clone appeared a single time. CDR3 sequence reads: CATSREGFWGTDTQYF. CDR3 nucleotide sequence: TGTGCCACCAGCAGAGAGGGCTTTTGGGGCACAGATACGCAGTATTTT. J is TRBJ2-3 and V is TRBV15; no clear D. V lost 0 bases and J lost 1, with 11 bases in between. The germline gives CDR1 LNHNV, CDR2 YYDKDF (reference sequence). This CDR3 is built from 16 residues.

This clone has only one observation. The rearrangement uses TRBV9 and TRBJ2-5, with a weak D call TRBD1 (6 bases). Trimming took off 4 bases at V and 3 bases at J, with 13 bases between the two ends. The germline gives CDR1 SGDLS, CDR2 YYNGEE. This CDR3 has 14 amino acids. CDR3 sequence: CASSPWDNEETQYF. The CDR3 DNA reads TGTGCCAGCAGCCCCTGGGACAACGAAGAGACCCAGTACTTC.

This chain links TRBV7-9 with TRBJ1-2, with D tentatively TRBD1 (6 bases). The CDR3 sequence is 15 residues long. CDR1 SEHNR and CDR2 FQNEAQ come from the germline V gene (reference sequence). V lost 4 bases and J 1 base, leaving 13 bases between the germline ends. CDR3 loop: CASSSNQGFNYGYTF. The CDR3 nucleotides read TGTGCCAGCAGCTCCAACCAGGGGTTTAACTATGGCTACACCTTC.